Below, 19 T cell receptor beta chains from the same sample are listed, as sequenced in a study of long-term antiretroviral therapy in people with HIV. Samples were assayed with immunoSEQ v3.0 at survey level. Here immunoSEQ multiplex PCR was the method, and the copy in TCRdb shows in-frame clones only, minus some. Among fewer than 25,000 clones listed, approximately 90% were seen once. This sample comprised unsorted PBMCs, obtained 2.3 years after starting antiretroviral therapy. These receptors all come from a man aged 60-69 years with HIV.

This clone has only one observation. Germline is not matched at one junction end, which may reflect a read error. The gene calls are TRBV6-4 and TRBJ1-4, with a weak D call TRBD1 (5 bases). Per the germline V gene, CDR1 is MRHNA and CDR2 is SNTAGT. The CDR3 length is 12 residues. This chain's CDR3 is CASTRAKEKLFF. DNA of the CDR3: TGTGCCAGCACCAGGGCTAAGGAAAAACTGTTTTTT.

V usage is TRBV5-4 and J usage is TRBJ1-5; 7 bases are shared with TRBD1. The CDR3 spans 20 residues. V lost 3 bases to trimming and J lost 0 bases; unmatched junction nucleotides: 18. CDR1 is SGHNT and CDR2 is YYREEE in the germline V gene (reference sequence). CDR3 bases: TGTGCCAGCAGCTCCCAATTGAGTGGGGACAGTTCCTATAGCAATCAGCCCCAGCATTTT. This codes for CASSSQLSGDSSYSNQPQHF. The whole variable domain, remainder taken from reference TRBV5-4 and TRBJ1-5, is ETGVTQSPTHLIKTRGQQVTLRCSSQSGHNTVSWYQQALGQGPQFIFQYYREEENGRGNFPPRFSGLQFPNYSSELNVNALELDDSALYLCASSSQLSGDSSYSNQPQHFGDGTRLSIL.

The J gene is TRBJ1-4, the V gene TRBV28; 7 bases agree with TRBD1. The CDR3 extends over 15 amino acids. Germline V gives CDR1 MDHEN, CDR2 SYDVKM. V trimming: 6 bases; J trimming: 3 bases; junction bases outside the gene matches: 7. The CDR3 here is CASSLGGRANEKLFF. The DNA for the CDR3 is TGTGCCAGCAGCCTAGGGGGCCGGGCTAATGAAAAACTGTTTTTT.

This rearrangement joins TRBV5-4 to TRBJ2-1, with D perhaps given as TRBD1 or TRBD2 (5 bases each). Germline CDR1 reads SGHNT; CDR2 reads YYREEE (reference sequence). The V end lost 4 bases, the J end lost 0 bases, and 14 bases lay between the germline ends. The CDR3 covers 16 residues. CDR3 amino acids: CASSPSWGSSYNEQFF. The CDR3 DNA is TGTGCCAGCAGCCCCTCATGGGGGAGCTCCTACAATGAGCAGTTCTTC.

This sequence joins TRBV4-1 and TRBJ2-2; 14 bases align to TRBD2. The CDR3 is 17 amino acids. CDR1 is MGHRA, CDR2 YSYEKL, per germline. Trimming at V came to 4 bases and at J to 6 bases, leaving 7 bases not matched to a gene. In DNA form, the CDR3 reads TGCGCCAGCAGCCCGGGACTAGCGGGAGCCCCATCCGGGGAGCTGTTTTTT. Its translation is CASSPGLAGAPSGELFF.

The J gene is TRBJ2-2, the V gene TRBV10-3; TRBD1 matches 9 bases. From germline, CDR1 is ENHRY and CDR2 SYGVKD. The CDR3 has 15 residues. The junction had 7 bases not matched to a gene; V was cut back by 8 bases and J by 3 bases. CDR3: CAIAGTGRDTGELFF. In DNA, the CDR3 is TGTGCCATCGCCGGGACAGGGAGGGACACCGGGGAGCTGTTTTTT.

The rearrangement uses TRBV9 and TRBJ2-5, with 10 bases lining up with TRBD1. Looked up from germline, CDR1 is SGDLS and CDR2 is YYNGEE. V shed 2 bases and J 5 bases; nucleotides not matched to a gene: 6. The length of the CDR3 is 15 residues. Written as DNA, the CDR3 is TGTGCCAGCAGCGTCCGGGACAGGGGCTGGGAGACCCAGTACTTC. Its translation: CASSVRDRGWETQYF.

V gene TRBV28 combines with J gene TRBJ1-1, with D possibly TRBD1 on 5 matching bases. Germline V gene sequence: CDR1 MDHEN, CDR2 SYDVKM. The V and J ends lost 6 bases and 6 bases respectively, with 20 bases between them. The CDR3 is 15 amino acids. The CDR3, as DNA: TGTGCCAGCAGCGCTAACGGGGCGTCATGGGCTGAAGCTTTCTTT. Translated: CASSANGASWAEAFF.

CDR3 nucleotides: TGTGCCAGCAGCTCCGATGCCCCCAACACTGAAGCTTTCTTT. Translated: CASSSDAPNTEAFF. The chain has TRBV11-2 and TRBJ1-1; D gene ambiguous. The CDR3 consists of 14 residues. Germline CDR1 and CDR2: SGHAT and FQNNGV. V was cut by 4 bases and J by 2 bases, with 11 bases left in between.

This clone was recorded only once. For the CDR3, the DNA is TGTGCCAGTAGTCGACGGACTAGCGGGGGGCAAGAGACCCAGTACTTC. Translated, it gives CASSRRTSGGQETQYF. The V call is TRBV19, the J call TRBJ2-5; 14 bases line up with TRBD2. Trimming took 5 bases from V and 2 from J; bases not matched to a gene: 4. Germline CDR1 and CDR2: LNHDA and SQIVND (reference sequence). The CDR3 totals 16 residues. Variable domain in full (rest from reference TRBV19 and TRBJ2-5): DGGITQSPKYLFRKEGQNVTLSCEQNLNHDAMYWYRQDPGQGLRLIYYSQIVNDFQKGDIAEGYSVSREKKESFPLTVTSAQKNPTAFYLCASSRRTSGGQETQYFGPGTRLLVL.

This clone was seen a few times. The V gene is TRBV28, the J gene TRBJ2-7, with TRBD2 matching over 9 bases. This CDR3 is 15 amino acids long. CDR1 is MDHEN and CDR2 is SYDVKM in the germline V gene. V dropped 7 bases and J dropped 4; count of bases not matched to a gene: 11. CDR3 amino acids: CASTTLAGGRYEQYF. The CDR3 nucleotides are TGTGCCAGCACCACCTTGGCGGGGGGGCGATACGAGCAGTACTTC.

The chain couples TRBV28 to TRBJ2-1; 10 nucleotides match TRBD2. CDR3 length equals 16 residues. Trimming took 4 bases from V and 6 from J; bases not matched to a gene: 9. Germline V gene lookup returns CDR1 MDHEN and CDR2 SYDVKM. In DNA form, the CDR3 reads TGTGCCAGCAGTTCCCCGCAGCGGGGGGGCGGCAATGAGCAGTTCTTC. Translating gives CASSSPQRGGGNEQFF.

V and J are TRBV7-9 and TRBJ2-2; perhaps TRBD2 as D (6 bases). The CDR3 has 12 amino acids. CDR1 is SEHNR, CDR2 FQNEAQ, per germline (reference sequence). V was clipped by 8 bases and J by 6 bases, with 10 bases between them. The CDR3 DNA is TGTGCCAGCGACACGGGGGCCGGGGAGCTGTTTTTT. Translation gives CASDTGAGELFF.

This chain connects TRBV18 to TRBJ2-1; maybe TRBD2 (5 bases). V was cut by 3 bases and J by 9 bases, with 18 bases left in between. Germline-derived CDR1 and CDR2 are KGHSH and LQKENI. This CDR3 has 15 amino acids. The CDR3 region has the DNA TGTGCCAGCTCACCGGGTCTAGCTAGACGTCTTGAGCAGTTCTTC. It codes for CASSPGLARRLEQFF. The full variable domain, in which reference TRBV18 and TRBJ2-1 provide the parts outside the CDR3, is NAGVMQNPRHLVRRRGQEARLRCSPMKGHSHVYWYRQLPEEGLKFMVYLQKENIIDESGMPKERFSAEFPKEGPSILRIQQVVRGDSAAYFCASSPGLARRLEQFFGPGTRLTVL.

This clone was observed once. V and J are TRBV7-2 and TRBJ1-5; D gene ambiguous. The length of the CDR3 is 13 residues. V was cut by 1 base and J by 6 bases, with 7 bases left in between. Germline CDR1 reads SGHTA; CDR2 reads FQGNSA. As DNA, the CDR3 is TGTGCCAGCAGCTTAGGCAGTATTCAGCCCCAGCATTTT. Protein product: CASSLGSIQPQHF.

This chain joins TRBV7-9 and TRBJ1-2; TRBD1 might be the D (5 bases). Germline V CDR1 and CDR2: SEHNR, FQNEAQ (reference sequence). This CDR3 contains 15 residues. Trimming removed 1 base at V and 6 bases at J, with 15 bases between. The CDR3 protein is CASSLGGPARNGYTF. The DNA for the CDR3 is TGTGCCAGCAGCTTAGGGGGACCCGCTCGTAATGGCTACACCTTC.

This clone is a singleton in its sample. The chain combines TRBV2 with TRBJ2-5; either TRBD1 or TRBD2 may fit D (7 bases each). V was shortened by 7 bases and J by 5 bases, with 11 bases between the two germline ends. The length of the CDR3 is 12 residues. Germline values: CDR1 SNHLY, CDR2 FYNNEI. In DNA form, the CDR3 reads TGTGCCAGCACCCAGGGGGGGGAGACCCAGTACTTC. It is translated as CASTQGGETQYF. Complete variable domain (other parts from reference TRBV2 and TRBJ2-5): EPEVTQTPSHQVTQMGQEVILRCVPISNHLYFYWYRQILGQKVEFLVSFYNNEISEKSEIFDDQFSVERPDGSNFTLKIRSTKLEDSAMYFCASTQGGETQYFGPGTRLLVL.

This rearrangement joins TRBV27 to TRBJ1-6; a possible D gene is TRBD1 (6 bases). Between the trimmed V and J ends, which lost 4 bases and 12 bases, there was a span of 16 bases. This CDR3 contains 14 residues. Germline CDR1 MNHEY, CDR2 SMNVEV (reference sequence). The CDR3 spells CASSYGGGGRPLHF. The CDR3 coding sequence is TGTGCCAGCAGTTACGGAGGGGGGGGGCGACCCCTCCACTTT.

CDR3 sequence: CASALSRGRENTGELFF. The CDR3 DNA sequence: TGTGCCAGCGCCCTATCGCGCGGGAGGGAGAACACCGGGGAGCTGTTTTTT. The chain has TRBV9 and TRBJ2-2, with 9 bases lining up with TRBD2. The trim removed 7 bases at V and 1 base at J, leaving 11 bases unmatched. The germline V gene has CDR1 SGDLS and CDR2 YYNGEE. The CDR3 spans 17 residues.